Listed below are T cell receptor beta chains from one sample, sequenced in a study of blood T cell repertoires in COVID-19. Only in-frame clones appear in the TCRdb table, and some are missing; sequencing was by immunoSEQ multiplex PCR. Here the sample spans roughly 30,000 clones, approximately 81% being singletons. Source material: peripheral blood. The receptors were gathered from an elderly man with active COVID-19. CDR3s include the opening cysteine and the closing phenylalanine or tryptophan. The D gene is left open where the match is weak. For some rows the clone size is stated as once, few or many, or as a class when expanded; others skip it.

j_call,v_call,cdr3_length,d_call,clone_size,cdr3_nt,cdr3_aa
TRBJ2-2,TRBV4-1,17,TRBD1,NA,TGCGCCAGCAGCCCCCGCCGGTGGCAGGGGGCCAGCGGGGAGCTGTTTTTT,CASSPRRWQGASGELFF
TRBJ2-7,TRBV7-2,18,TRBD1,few,TGTGCCAGCAGCTCTCGAAACCAAGGGACAGATGGTACCTACGAGCAGTACTTC,CASSSRNQGTDGTYEQYF
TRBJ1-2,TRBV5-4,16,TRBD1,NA,TGTGCCAGCAGCCCGGGACAGGGGGCGCATAGGTATGGCTACACCTTC,CASSPGQGAHRYGYTF
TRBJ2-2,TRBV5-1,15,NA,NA,TGCGCCAGCAGCTTGGGGGGCACGAGCACCGGGGAGCTGTTTTTT,CASSLGGTSTGELFF
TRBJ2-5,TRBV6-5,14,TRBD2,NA,TGTGCCAGCAGACCCGGACTAGTAGATGGGACCCAGTACTTC,CASRPGLVDGTQYF
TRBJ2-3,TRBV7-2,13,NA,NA,TGTGCCAGCAGCTCCGTTCGGTCGGATACGCAGTATTTT,CASSSVRSDTQYF
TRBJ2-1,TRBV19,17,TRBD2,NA,TGTGCCAGTAGTATGGTGACTAGCGGGGGTACCCACGGTGAGCAGTTCTTC,CASSMVTSGGTHGEQFF
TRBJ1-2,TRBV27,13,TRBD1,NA,TGTGCCAGCAGCCCGACAGGGACCTATGGCTACACCTTC,CASSPTGTYGYTF
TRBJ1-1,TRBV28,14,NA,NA,TGTGCCAGCAGATTTTTACAGGGTGCCACTGAAGCTTTCTTT,CASRFLQGATEAFF
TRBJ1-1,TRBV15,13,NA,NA,TGTGCCACCAGCAAGGACATTAACACTGAAGCTTTCTTT,CATSKDINTEAFF
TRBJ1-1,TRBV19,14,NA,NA,TGTGCCAGTAGTATAGGAGTCGGGGGGGCTGAAGCTTTCTTT,CASSIGVGGAEAFF
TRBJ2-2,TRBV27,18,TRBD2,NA,TGTGCCAGCAGTTTTTGGCTAGCGGGGGGGCAGGGCACCGGGGAGCTGTTTTTT,CASSFWLAGGQGTGELFF
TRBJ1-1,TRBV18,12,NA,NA,TGTGCCAGCTCACCCGACACAAGTGAAGCTTTCTTT,CASSPDTSEAFF
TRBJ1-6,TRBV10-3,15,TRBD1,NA,TGTGCCATCAGTGATAGGGACAGGGCCTATTCACCCCTCCACTTT,CAISDRDRAYSPLHF
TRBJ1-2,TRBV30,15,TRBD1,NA,TGTGCCTGGAGTGAACCCCACAGGGGTCGTTATGGCTACACCTTC,CAWSEPHRGRYGYTF
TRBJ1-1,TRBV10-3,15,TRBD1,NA,TGTGCCATCAGGTTAGACAGGGACGGTGTCACTGAAGCTTTCTTT,CAIRLDRDGVTEAFF
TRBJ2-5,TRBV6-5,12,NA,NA,TGTGCCAGCAAAAGAGGAGGAGAGACCCAGTACTTC,CASKRGGETQYF
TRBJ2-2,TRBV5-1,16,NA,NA,TGCGCCAGCAGCTTGAGACAACCTTCGAACACCGGGGAGCTGTTTTTT,CASSLRQPSNTGELFF
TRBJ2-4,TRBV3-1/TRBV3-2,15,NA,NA,TGTGCCAGTCAACTGTCGCTTGGAGCCAAAAACATTCAGTACTTC,CASQLSLGAKNIQYF
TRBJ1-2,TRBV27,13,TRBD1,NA,TGTGCCAGCAGAGAGGACAGGAGGGGTGGCTACACCTTC,CASREDRRGGYTF
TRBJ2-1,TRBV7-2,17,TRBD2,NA,TGTGCCAGCAGCTTAGCGAGTAGCGGGGGGGCTTACAATGAGCAGTTCTTC,CASSLASSGGAYNEQFF
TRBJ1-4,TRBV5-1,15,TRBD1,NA,TGCGCCAGCAGCTTAGGGACAGGGAGTAATGAAAAACTGTTTTTT,CASSLGTGSNEKLFF
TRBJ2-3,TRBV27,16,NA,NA,TGTGCCAGCAGAAAAAACAGGGATTTGAGCACAGATACGCAGTATTTT,CASRKNRDLSTDTQYF
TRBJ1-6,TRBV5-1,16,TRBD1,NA,TGCGCCAGCAGCACAGTAACAGGGGCCCATAATTCACCCCTCCACTTT,CASSTVTGAHNSPLHF
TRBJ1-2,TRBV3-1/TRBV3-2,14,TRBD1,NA,TGTGCCAGCACCAAAACAGGGGGCGAGAGTGGCTACACCTTC,CASTKTGGESGYTF
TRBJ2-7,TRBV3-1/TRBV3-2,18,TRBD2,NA,TGTGCCAGCAGCCAAGTTCCTTCCCGACTTAGCGGGGGGGGTGAGCAGTACTTC,CASSQVPSRLSGGGEQYF
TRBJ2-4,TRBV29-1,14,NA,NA,TGCAGCGTTGAAATCTCGGGGTCATCGAACATTCAGTACTTC,CSVEISGSSNIQYF
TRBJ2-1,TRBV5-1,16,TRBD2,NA,TGCGCCACCCAGTACGGGGGGGCGGCGTCCTACAATGAGCAGTTCTTC,CATQYGGAASYNEQFF
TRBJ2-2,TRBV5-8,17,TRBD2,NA,TGTGCCAGCAGCAGGGGACTAGCGGAACCGAACACCGGGGAGCTGTTTTTT,CASSRGLAEPNTGELFF
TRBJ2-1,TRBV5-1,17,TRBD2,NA,TGCGCCAGCAGCTTGCAAATCGGCGGGGGAGGTTTAAGTGAGCAGTTCTTC,CASSLQIGGGGLSEQFF
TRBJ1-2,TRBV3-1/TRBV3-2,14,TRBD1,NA,TGTGCCAGCAGCCAAGTGGGGACAGGGACCGGCTACACCTTC,CASSQVGTGTGYTF
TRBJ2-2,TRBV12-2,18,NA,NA,TGTGCAAGTCGCTTAGATGTAGCGGGGGGCCATAACACCGGGGAGCTGTTTTTT,CASRLDVAGGHNTGELFF
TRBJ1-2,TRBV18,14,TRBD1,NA,TGTGCCAGCTCACCAATTCGGACAGGGGATGGCTACACCTTC,CASSPIRTGDGYTF
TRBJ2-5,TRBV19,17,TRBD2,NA,TGTGCCAGTAGCCCGCGGGGACTAGCGGGCCAACAAGAGACCCAGTACTTC,CASSPRGLAGQQETQYF
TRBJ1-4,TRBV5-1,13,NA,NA,TGCGCCAGCAGACAAGCAACTAATGAAAAACTGTTTTTT,CASRQATNEKLFF
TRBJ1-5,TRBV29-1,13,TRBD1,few,TGCAGCGTTGCACAGGGGCGGTATCAGCCCCAGCATTTT,CSVAQGRYQPQHF
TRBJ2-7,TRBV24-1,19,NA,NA,TGTGCCACCAGTGATATGGAGGGTTTGGGGATTGTGGGGTCCTACGAGCAGTACTTC,CATSDMEGLGIVGSYEQYF
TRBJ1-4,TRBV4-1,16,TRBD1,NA,TGCGCCAGCAGCCCGGGACAGCTTGCAACTAATGAAAAACTGTTTTTT,CASSPGQLATNEKLFF
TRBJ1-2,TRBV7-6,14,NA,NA,TGTGCCAGCAGCTTAGAAAGAGGGGGACAAGGCTACACCTTC,CASSLERGGQGYTF
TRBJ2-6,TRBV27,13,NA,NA,TGTGCCAGCAGTTTTACTGGGGCCAACGTCCTGACTTTC,CASSFTGANVLTF
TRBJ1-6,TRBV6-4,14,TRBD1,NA,TGTGCCAGCAGCTTATCAGGGGGCGATTCACCCCTCCACTTT,CASSLSGGDSPLHF
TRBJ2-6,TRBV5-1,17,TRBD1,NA,TGCGCCAGCAGACAAGGACAGGGGAGCTCTGGGGCCAACGTCCTGACTTTC,CASRQGQGSSGANVLTF
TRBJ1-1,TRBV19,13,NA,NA,TGTGCCACGGGGGTAGGGAGGAACACTGAAGCTTTCTTT,CATGVGRNTEAFF
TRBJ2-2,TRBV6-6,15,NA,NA,TGTGCCAGCAGCTCCGGGACAAATAACACCGGGGAGCTGTTTTTT,CASSSGTNNTGELFF
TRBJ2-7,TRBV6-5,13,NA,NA,TGTGCCAGTGGAGGCGGGAAAGCCTACGAGCAGTACTTC,CASGGGKAYEQYF
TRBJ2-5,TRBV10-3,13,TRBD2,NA,TGTGCCTCTGGATTAGCGGGGGCCTCATACGCCTACTTC,CASGLAGASYAYF